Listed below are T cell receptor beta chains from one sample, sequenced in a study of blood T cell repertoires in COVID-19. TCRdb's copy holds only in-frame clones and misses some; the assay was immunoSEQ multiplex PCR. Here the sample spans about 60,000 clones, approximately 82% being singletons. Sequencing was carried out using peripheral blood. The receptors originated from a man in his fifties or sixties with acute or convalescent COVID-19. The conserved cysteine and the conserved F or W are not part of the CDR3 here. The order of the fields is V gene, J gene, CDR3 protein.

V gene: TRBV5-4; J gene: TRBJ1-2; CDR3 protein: ASSWGRGHGGYT
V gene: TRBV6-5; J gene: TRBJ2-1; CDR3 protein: ASMIRTPGRNEQF
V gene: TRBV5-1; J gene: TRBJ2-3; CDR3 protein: ASSLGQRTDTQY
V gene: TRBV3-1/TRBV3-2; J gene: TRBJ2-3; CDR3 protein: ASSQDAPGTQY
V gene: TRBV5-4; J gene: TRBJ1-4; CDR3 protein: ASSPDPGTGNEKLF
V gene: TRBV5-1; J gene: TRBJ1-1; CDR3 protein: ASSFGTGLEAF
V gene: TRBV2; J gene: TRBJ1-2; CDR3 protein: ASRRQDYGYT
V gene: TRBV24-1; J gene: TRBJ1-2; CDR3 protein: ATSERATINYGYT
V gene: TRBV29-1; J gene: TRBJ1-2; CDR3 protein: SGVDSIYGYT
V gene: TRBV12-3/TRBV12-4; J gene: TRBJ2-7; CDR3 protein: ASSFTGGEQY
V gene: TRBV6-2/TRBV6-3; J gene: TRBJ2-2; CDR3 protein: ASSVSYNTGELF
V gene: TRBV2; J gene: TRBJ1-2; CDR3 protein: ASSGGGGQGKYGYT
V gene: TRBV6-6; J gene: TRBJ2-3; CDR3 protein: ASRGLGAGTDTQY
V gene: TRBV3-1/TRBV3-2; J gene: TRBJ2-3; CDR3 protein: ASSQDRDRGTDTQY
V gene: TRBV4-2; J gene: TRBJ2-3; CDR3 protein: ASSLEDSQSTDTQY
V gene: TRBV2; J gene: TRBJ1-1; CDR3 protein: ASSAMNTEAF
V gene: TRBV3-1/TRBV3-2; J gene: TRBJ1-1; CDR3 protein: ASSLTGGRGGAF
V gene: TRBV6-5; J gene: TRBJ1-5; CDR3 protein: ASSKQGAGRQPQH
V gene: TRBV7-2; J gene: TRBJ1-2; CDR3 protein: ASSIDRLGVLSGYT
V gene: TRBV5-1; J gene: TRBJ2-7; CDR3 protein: ASSLDEGGREQY
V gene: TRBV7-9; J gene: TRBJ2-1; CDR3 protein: ASSLGSGVDNEQF
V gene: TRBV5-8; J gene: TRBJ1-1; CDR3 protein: ASRPGLLLNTEAF
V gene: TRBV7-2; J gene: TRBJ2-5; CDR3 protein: ASSLASGGAQY
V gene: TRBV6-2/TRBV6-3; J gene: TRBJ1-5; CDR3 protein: ASSRRQNLSNQPQH
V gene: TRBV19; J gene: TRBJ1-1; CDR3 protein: ASRVRTAVEAF
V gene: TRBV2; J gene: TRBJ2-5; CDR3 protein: ASSGLGWSGGKETQY
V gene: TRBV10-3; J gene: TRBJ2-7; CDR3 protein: AISGTSGAYEQY
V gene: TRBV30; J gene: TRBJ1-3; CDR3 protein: AWSVRGGQGANTIY
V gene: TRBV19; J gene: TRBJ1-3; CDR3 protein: ASSNPGQGASGNTIY
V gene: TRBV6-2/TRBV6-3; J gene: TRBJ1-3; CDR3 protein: ASSMAGSSGNTIY
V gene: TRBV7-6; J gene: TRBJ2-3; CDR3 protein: ASSFPPPGGDTQY
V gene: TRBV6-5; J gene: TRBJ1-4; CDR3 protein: ASKGQDNEKLF
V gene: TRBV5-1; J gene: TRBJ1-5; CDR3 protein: ASSVGHPGEPQH
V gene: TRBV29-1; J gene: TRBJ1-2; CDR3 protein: SVSTWGGQANNYGYT
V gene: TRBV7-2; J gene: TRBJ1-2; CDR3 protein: ASRLDRGLAYGYT
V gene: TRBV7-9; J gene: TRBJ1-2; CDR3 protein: ASSSGREGYGYT
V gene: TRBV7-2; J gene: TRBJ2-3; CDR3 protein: ASSSTGGSDTDTQY
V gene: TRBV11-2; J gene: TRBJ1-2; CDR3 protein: ASSLSRTGGTTGYT
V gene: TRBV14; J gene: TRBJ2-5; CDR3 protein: ASSPRRGGPRETQY
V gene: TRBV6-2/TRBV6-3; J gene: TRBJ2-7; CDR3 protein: ASSPERRTSGD
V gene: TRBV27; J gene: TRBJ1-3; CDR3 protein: ASSASGTAGNTIY
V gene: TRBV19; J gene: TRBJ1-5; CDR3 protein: ASRINRGSNQPQH
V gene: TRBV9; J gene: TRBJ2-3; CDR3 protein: ASSVGASGADTQY
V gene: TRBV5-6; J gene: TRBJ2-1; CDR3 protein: ASRDRGNEQF
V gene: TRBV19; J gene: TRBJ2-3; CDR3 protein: ASSSWGGTDTQY
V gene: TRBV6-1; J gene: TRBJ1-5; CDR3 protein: ASSKAGLGTNQPQH
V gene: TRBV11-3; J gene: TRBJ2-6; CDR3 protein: ASSSGQGEPISGANVLT